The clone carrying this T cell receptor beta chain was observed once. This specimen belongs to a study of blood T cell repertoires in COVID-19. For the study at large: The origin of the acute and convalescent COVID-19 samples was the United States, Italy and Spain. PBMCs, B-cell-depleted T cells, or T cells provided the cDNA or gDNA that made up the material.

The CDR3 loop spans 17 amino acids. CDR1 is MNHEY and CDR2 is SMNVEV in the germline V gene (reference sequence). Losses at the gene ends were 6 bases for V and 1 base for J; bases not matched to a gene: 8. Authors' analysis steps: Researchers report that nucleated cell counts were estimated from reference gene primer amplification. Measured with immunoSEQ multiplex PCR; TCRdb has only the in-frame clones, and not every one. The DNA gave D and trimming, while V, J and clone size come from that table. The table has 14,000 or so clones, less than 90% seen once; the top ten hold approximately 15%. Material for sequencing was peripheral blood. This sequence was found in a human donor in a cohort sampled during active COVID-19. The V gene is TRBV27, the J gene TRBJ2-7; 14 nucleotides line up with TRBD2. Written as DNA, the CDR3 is TGTGCCAGCAGCAGACTAGCGGGAGGGCCAGAATCCTACGAGCAGTACTTC. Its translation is CASSRLAGGPESYEQYF.